A single TCR beta chain is shown here with its context. These data are taken from a study of T-cell memory formation after mild COVID-19. Whole-study context: TCR clusters were mostly confined to one donor each.

In TCRdb, the 5' RACE reads were re-called with MiXCR into one record per CDR3 protein. The top ten hold 20% to 25% of the sample, which has a few hundred thousand distinct CDR3 sequences, approximately 19% seen once. CDR3 length: 15 residues. Germline CDR1 is MGHRA and CDR2 is YSYEKL. Trimming removed 4 bases at V and 0 bases at J, with 10 bases between. The chain employs TRBV4-1 and TRBJ1-5; no definite D call. Material for sequencing was PBMCs or a T cell subset sorted from them (not recorded which). The TCR comes from a man younger than 35 who had mild COVID-19 (a few samples of this study predate the infection). Cell type and time point are not known. This CDR3 is CASSPAANSNQPQHF. The CDR3 DNA is TGCGCCAGCAGCCCAGCAGCCAATAGCAATCAGCCCCAGCATTTT.